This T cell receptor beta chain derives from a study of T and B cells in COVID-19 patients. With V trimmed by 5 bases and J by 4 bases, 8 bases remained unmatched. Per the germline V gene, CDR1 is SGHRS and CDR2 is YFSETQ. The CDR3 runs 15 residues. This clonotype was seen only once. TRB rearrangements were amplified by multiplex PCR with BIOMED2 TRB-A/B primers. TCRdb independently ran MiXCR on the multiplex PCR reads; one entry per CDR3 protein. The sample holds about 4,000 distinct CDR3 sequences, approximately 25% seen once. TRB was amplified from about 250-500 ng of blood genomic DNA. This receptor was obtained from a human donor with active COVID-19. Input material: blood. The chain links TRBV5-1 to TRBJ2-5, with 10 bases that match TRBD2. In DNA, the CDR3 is TGCGCCAGCAGAAAGCTAGCGGGGGTGGTAGAGACCCAGTACTTC. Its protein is CASRKLAGVVETQYF.